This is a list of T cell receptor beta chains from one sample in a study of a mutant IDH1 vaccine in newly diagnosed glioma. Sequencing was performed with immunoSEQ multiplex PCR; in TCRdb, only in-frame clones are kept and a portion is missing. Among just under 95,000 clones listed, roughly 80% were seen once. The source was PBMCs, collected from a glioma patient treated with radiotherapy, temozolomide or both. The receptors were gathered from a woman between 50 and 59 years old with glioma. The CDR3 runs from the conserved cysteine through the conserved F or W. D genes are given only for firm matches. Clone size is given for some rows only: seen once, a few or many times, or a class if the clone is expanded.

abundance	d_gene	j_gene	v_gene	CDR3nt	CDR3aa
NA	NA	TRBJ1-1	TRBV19	TGTGCCAGTAGGTCAAGGGAGGGGGGTTTGGACACTGAAGCTTTCTTT	CASRSREGGLDTEAFF
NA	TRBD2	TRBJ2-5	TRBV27	TGTGCCAGCAGTCCACTAGCGGGGCCGGAGACCCAGTACTTC	CASSPLAGPETQYF
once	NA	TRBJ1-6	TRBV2	TGTGCCAGCAGTGACGGGCCGGCCAAAAATTCACCCCTCCACTTT	CASSDGPAKNSPLHF
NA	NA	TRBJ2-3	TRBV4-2	TGTGCCAGCAGCCAAGCTAGGGGGGGAGATACGCAGTATTTT	CASSQARGGDTQYF
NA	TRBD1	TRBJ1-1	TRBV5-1	TGCGCCAGCAGCTTCCGACAGGGGGGGAACACTGAAGCTTTCTTT	CASSFRQGGNTEAFF
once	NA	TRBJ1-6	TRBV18	TGTGCCAGCTCACCTGCCTATAATTCACCCCTCCACTTT	CASSPAYNSPLHF
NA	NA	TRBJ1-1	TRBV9	TGTGCCAGCAGCGAAGACCCCCGGGACACTGAAGCTTTCTTT	CASSEDPRDTEAFF
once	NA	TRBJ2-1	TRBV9	TGTGCCAGCAGCGTAGGAGATAGCTCCTACAATGAGCAGTTCTTC	CASSVGDSSYNEQFF
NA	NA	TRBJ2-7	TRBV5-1	TGCGCCAGCAGCTTGGGTAGCGGCCCACGGGAGCAGTACTTC	CASSLGSGPREQYF
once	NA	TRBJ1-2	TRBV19	TGTGCCAGTGTAGGATGGGGGCATTATGGCTACACCTTC	CASVGWGHYGYTF
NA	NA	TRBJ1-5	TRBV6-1	TGTGCCAGCAGTGAAGGAGGGAATCAGCCCCAGCATTTT	CASSEGGNQPQHF
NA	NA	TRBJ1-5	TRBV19	TGTGCCAGTAGCACCAAGGACCCTTCCCAGCCCCAGCATTTT	CASSTKDPSQPQHF
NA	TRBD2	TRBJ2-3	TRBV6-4	TGTGCCAGCAGTGAAACTAGCGGGGATAGCACAGATACGCAGTATTTT	CASSETSGDSTDTQYF
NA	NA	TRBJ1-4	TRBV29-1	TGCAGCGTTGATCTAGAGGAAAAACTGTTTTTT	CSVDLEEKLFF
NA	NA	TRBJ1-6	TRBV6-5	TGTGCCAGCAGTTCCAAACGGGGTCAGGGCCGGTCACCCCTCCACTTT	CASSSKRGQGRSPLHF
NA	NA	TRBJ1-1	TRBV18	TGTGCCAGCTCTGCCTCGGCGGGGGAAGCTTTCTTT	CASSASAGEAFF
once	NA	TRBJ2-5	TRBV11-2	TGTGCCAGCAGTCTCGTGGGGGGACAAGAGACCCAGTACTTC	CASSLVGGQETQYF
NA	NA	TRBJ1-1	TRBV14	TGTGCCAGCAGCCAAGGTTCAGATTGGGACACTGAAGCTTTCTTT	CASSQGSDWDTEAFF
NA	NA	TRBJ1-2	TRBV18	TGTGCCAGCGCCTCGGGAAAGGGGTTGGACTATGGCTACACCTTC	CASASGKGLDYGYTF
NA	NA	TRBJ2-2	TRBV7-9	TGTGCCAGCAGGTTAGCTCCCGGGGAGCTGTTTTTT	CASRLAPGELFF
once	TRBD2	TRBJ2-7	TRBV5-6	TGTGCCAGCAGCCATCCCGGAGGGGAGGGAGAGCAGTACTTC	CASSHPGGEGEQYF
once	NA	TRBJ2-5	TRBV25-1	TGTGCCAGCTCAACCAAAGAGACCCAGTACTTC	CASSTKETQYF
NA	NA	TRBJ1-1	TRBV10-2	TGCGCCAGCAGGGGTGCAGGGATGGGGAACACTGAAGCTTTCTTT	CASRGAGMGNTEAFF
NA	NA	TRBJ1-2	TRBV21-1	TGTGCCAGCAGCAAAGAGAAGCAGGGGAAGTATGGCTACACCTTC	CASSKEKQGKYGYTF
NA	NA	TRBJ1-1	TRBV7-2	TGTGCCAGCAGCTCACAGGGCGCCACTGAAGCTTTCTTT	CASSSQGATEAFF
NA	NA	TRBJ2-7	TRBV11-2	TGTGCCAGCAGCCCAATAAAGGATGGACAGAGAAGGGAGTACTTC	CASSPIKDGQRREYF
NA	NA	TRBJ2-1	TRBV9	TGTGCCAGCAGCGTACGACAGTACAATGAGCAGTTCTTC	CASSVRQYNEQFF
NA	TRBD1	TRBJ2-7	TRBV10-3	TGTGCCATCAGTAGTAATCTCGGGACAGGGTCGAACTACGAGCAGTACTTC	CAISSNLGTGSNYEQYF
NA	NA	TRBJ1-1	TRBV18	TGTGCCAGCTCACCTGCGGGGGCCAACACTGAAGCTTTCTTT	CASSPAGANTEAFF
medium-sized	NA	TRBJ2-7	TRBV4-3	TGCGCCAGCAGCCATGCCACGTTTGGCTCGGACGAGCAGTACTTC	CASSHATFGSDEQYF
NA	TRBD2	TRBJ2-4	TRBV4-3	TGCGCCAGCAGCCAAGTAGCGGGGGCCAAAAACATTCAGTACTTC	CASSQVAGAKNIQYF
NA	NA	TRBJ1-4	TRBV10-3	TGTGCCATCAGTGAGCCCAGTCGGATAGCAGGGGATAGTGAAAAACTGTTTTTT	CAISEPSRIAGDSEKLFF
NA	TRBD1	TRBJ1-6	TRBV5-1	TGCGCCAGCGGGGACAGGGGGCCATCACCCCTCCACTTT	CASGDRGPSPLHF
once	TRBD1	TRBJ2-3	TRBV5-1	TGCGCCAGCAGCTTGGGAGGACAGGGCACAGATACGCAGTATTTT	CASSLGGQGTDTQYF
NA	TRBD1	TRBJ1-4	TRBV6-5	TGTGCCAGTTCTTCCGGGACAGGGTATGAAAAACTGTTTTTT	CASSSGTGYEKLFF
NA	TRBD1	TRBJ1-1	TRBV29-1	TGCAGCGCTCTGACAGGGGGCACGAGCACTGAAGCTTTCTTT	CSALTGGTSTEAFF
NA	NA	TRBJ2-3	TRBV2	TGTGCCAGCAGCCGAACCACTCGACTAGGGAGCACAGATACGCAGTATTTT	CASSRTTRLGSTDTQYF
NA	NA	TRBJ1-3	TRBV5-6	TGTGCCAGCAGCCTGACCCCCTCTGGAAACACCATATATTTT	CASSLTPSGNTIYF
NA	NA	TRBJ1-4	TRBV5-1	TGCGCCAGCAGCTCGCAGGGTGCGACTAATGAAAAACTGTTTTTT	CASSSQGATNEKLFF
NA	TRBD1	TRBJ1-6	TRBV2	TGTGCCAGCAGGCGGACAGGGCGCATCGGAGGAAATTCACCCCTCCACTTT	CASRRTGRIGGNSPLHF
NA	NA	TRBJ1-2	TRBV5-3	TGTGCCAGCAGCTGGACAGTGGCCCCCTATGGCTACACCTTC	CASSWTVAPYGYTF